The rows below give T cell receptor beta chains drawn from one sample of a study of T cell repertoires in cytomegalovirus infection. Each CDR3 protein gets one entry after TCRdb re-called the reads with MiXCR. The sample shows 310,000 or so distinct CDR3 sequences, roughly 23% of them seen only once. Sequences were obtained from PBMCs. The origin of the receptors is a human donor in good health (CMV status not recorded). Some clones in this sample may be carry-over from other donors' samples. The CDR3 runs from the conserved cysteine through the conserved F or W. A D gene is named only where the DNA matches it firmly. Clone sizes are given selectively: once, few, many, or a class where the clone is expanded.

-	-	TRBV20-1	TRBJ1-1	CSARQADMNTEAFF	TGCAGTGCTCGGCAGGCAGATATGAACACTGAAGCTTTCTTT
-	-	TRBV15	TRBJ2-7	CATSKGVLNYEQYF	TGTGCCACCAGCAAGGGGGTACTTAACTACGAGCAGTACTTC
-	few	TRBV7-3	TRBJ1-6	CASSRTGISPLHF	TGTGCCAGCAGTAGAACAGGGATATCACCCCTCCACTTT
-	-	TRBV11-2	TRBJ1-4	CASSPRVQSEKLFF	TGTGCCAGCAGTCCAAGGGTGCAAAGTGAAAAACTGTTTTTT
-	-	TRBV19	TRBJ2-1	CASSIAGKHNEQFF	TGTGCCAGTAGTATAGCCGGGAAGCACAATGAGCAGTTCTTC
TRBD1	-	TRBV7-2	TRBJ1-5	CASSNRGNQPQHF	TGTGCCAGCAGCAACAGGGGGAATCAGCCCCAGCATTTT
TRBD1	many	TRBV12-3/TRBV12-4	TRBJ1-2	CASSLRDRPSMVF	TGTGCCAGCAGCCTCCGGGACAGGCCTTCTATGGTTTTC
-	-	TRBV18	TRBJ1-5	CASSPRQGAEPQHF	TGTGCCAGCTCACCAAGGCAGGGTGCGGAGCCCCAGCATTTT
-	-	TRBV11-2	TRBJ2-3	CASTRGLGADTQYF	TGTGCCAGTACCCGGGGCCTGGGGGCAGATACGCAGTATTTT
-	few	TRBV19	TRBJ1-5	CASSSQPQHF	TGTGCCAGTAGTTCTCAGCCCCAGCATTTT
-	many	TRBV10-3	TRBJ2-3	CAIRERARTDTQYF	TGTGCCATCAGGGAGCGGGCCCGCACAGATACGCAGTATTTT
TRBD1	-	TRBV5-1	TRBJ2-7	CASSFLGTGDEQYF	TGCGCCAGCAGCTTCCTAGGGACAGGGGACGAGCAGTACTTC
-	once	TRBV20-1	TRBJ2-1	CSARDPTSFEQFF	TGCAGTGCTAGAGATCCGACGTCTTTTGAGCAGTTCTTC
TRBD1	-	TRBV5-1	TRBJ2-7	CASSSQPDRGREQYF	TGCGCCAGCAGCTCACAGCCGGACAGGGGTCGAGAGCAGTACTTC
TRBD1	-	TRBV6-1	TRBJ1-1	CASGTGSTEAFF	TGTGCCAGCGGGACAGGGAGTACTGAAGCTTTCTTT
-	few	TRBV12-3/TRBV12-4	TRBJ1-5	CASRITSNQPQHF	TGTGCCAGCAGAATAACAAGCAATCAGCCCCAGCATTTT
TRBD2	many	TRBV7-2	TRBJ2-1	CASSLYGIGGGEGLNEQFF	TGTGCCAGCAGCTTATATGGGATCGGTGGTGGGGAGGGACTGAATGAGCAGTTCTTC
-	-	TRBV28	TRBJ1-5	CASSLISQPQHF	TGTGCCAGCAGTTTAATTAGTCAGCCCCAGCATTTT
-	few	TRBV27	TRBJ1-1	CASRSQVGEGTEAFF	TGTGCCAGCAGATCCCAGGTAGGGGAGGGAACTGAAGCTTTCTTT
TRBD1	-	TRBV6-1	TRBJ2-7	CASRLNPGQNYEQYF	TGTGCCAGCAGGCTAAACCCGGGACAGAACTACGAGCAGTACTTC
TRBD1	few	TRBV27	TRBJ1-5	CASRKGDRTYSNQPQHF	TGTGCCAGCAGAAAAGGGGACAGAACTTATAGCAATCAGCCCCAGCATTTT
-	few	TRBV2	TRBJ2-3	CASSLQGREDTQYF	TGTGCCAGCAGTCTTCAGGGCCGGGAGGATACGCAGTATTTT
-	few	TRBV11-2	TRBJ1-1	CASSFQGMNTEAFF	TGTGCCAGCAGCTTCCAGGGGATGAACACTGAAGCTTTCTTT
TRBD2	few	TRBV7-2	TRBJ2-5	CASSSGGRVGETQYF	TGTGCCAGCAGCTCAGGCGGGAGGGTGGGGGAGACCCAGTACTTC
TRBD2	-	TRBV7-9	TRBJ2-3	CASNTGTSGGANTQYF	TGTGCCAGCAACACCGGGACTAGCGGTGGGGCCAATACGCAGTATTTT
TRBD1	-	TRBV19	TRBJ1-1	CASSARTGRDVNTEAFF	TGTGCCAGTAGTGCCCGGACAGGGAGAGACGTGAACACTGAAGCTTTCTTT